The 26 T cell receptor beta chains in this list originate from one sample, sequenced in a study of low-dose radiotherapy and immunotherapy resistance in tumors. cDNA synthesis used a TRAV/TRBV-specific primer set for both chains. With a V-primer adapter and a constant-region primer, TCRs were amplified for 20 PCR cycles. TCRdb reanalysed the reads using MiXCR and keeps one entry per CDR3 protein. The sample comprises 10,000 to 15,000 distinct CDR3 sequences, roughly 66% of which are singletons, and roughly 7.7% rests with the top ten. The source is a human donor with advanced metastatic prostate, ovarian, gallbladder or colorectal cancer (not recorded which). This table probably holds off-target reads from a library built for another chain.

The chain recombines TRBV11-2 with TRBJ2-2; no definite D call. Trimming took 1 base from V and 5 from J, leaving 11 bases between them. The CDR3 spans 15 residues. CDR1 is SGHAT and CDR2 is FQNNGV in the germline V gene. DNA for the CDR3: TGTGCCAGCAGCTTAGCGTCTCTAGAAACCGGGGAGCTGTTTTTT. It encodes CASSLASLETGELFF.

V is TRBV2 and J is TRBJ2-7; 8 positions agree with TRBD1. This CDR3 is 14 amino acids long. Germline CDR1 is SNHLY and CDR2 is FYNNEI. After removal of 3 bases from V and 4 bases from J, the junction contained 5 bases not matched to a gene. CDR3 DNA sequence: TGTGCCAGCAGTGATGGACAGGGTCGGTACGAGCAGTACTTC. Protein product: CASSDGQGRYEQYF.

This clonotype was counted between two and nine times. The V and J genes are TRBV13 and TRBJ2-7; D call uncertain. CDR1 and CDR2 (germline): PRHDT, FYEKMQ (reference sequence). The ends were cut back, 5 bases at V and 6 bases at J, with 20 bases in the middle. This CDR3 has 15 residues. Here the CDR3 reads CASSPNPGPRTEQYF. In DNA form, the CDR3 reads TGTGCCAGCAGCCCCAACCCCGGGCCACGGACCGAGCAGTACTTC.

This chain links TRBV5-1 with TRBJ2-1, with D unresolved. The CDR3 consists of 13 residues. Germline assignment: CDR1 SGHRS and CDR2 YFSETQ. Trimming cost V 5 bases and J 4 bases, with 10 bases left between them. Here the CDR3 reads CASSRLEYNEQFF. In DNA, the CDR3 is TGCGCCAGCAGTCGATTGGAATACAATGAGCAGTTCTTC.

In DNA, the CDR3 is TGTGCCAGCAGCCCGTTCCTCGGGGAGCCCGAGACCCAGTACTTC. Its translation is CASSPFLGEPETQYF. The chain carries TRBV11-2 and TRBJ2-5; possibly TRBD2 for D (5 bases). The CDR3 runs 15 residues. Looked up from germline, CDR1 is SGHAT and CDR2 is FQNNGV. V was shortened by 5 bases and J by 5 bases, with 18 bases between the two germline ends.

This chain links TRBV5-1 with TRBJ2-3; 10 nucleotides agree with TRBD2. The V gene end was trimmed by 5 bases and the J gene end by 6 bases; junction bases not matched to a gene: 3. Germline values: CDR1 SGHRS, CDR2 YFSETQ. The CDR3 extends over 13 amino acids. CDR3 sequence reads: CASRLAGRDTQYF. The CDR3 DNA follows: TGCGCCAGCAGACTAGCGGGAAGGGATACGCAGTATTTT.

In its sample, this clonotype was seen a few times. The V and J genes are TRBV5-1 and TRBJ1-1; D unclear. The length of the CDR3 is 13 residues. V lost 3 bases and J 4 bases, leaving 10 bases between the germline ends. CDR1 SGHRS and CDR2 YFSETQ come from the germline V gene. CDR3 sequence: CASSYLMITEAFF. CDR3 DNA: TGCGCCAGCAGCTACTTAATGATCACTGAAGCTTTCTTT.

This clonotype appeared a few times. The chain carries TRBV6-2 or TRBV6-3 and TRBJ2-5; 7 nucleotides line up with TRBD2. Germline trimming cut 7 bases from V and 5 bases from J; bases unmatched to any gene: 13. CDR3 size: 15 residues. Germline V CDR1 and CDR2: MNHEY, SVGEGT. The CDR3 region has the DNA TGTGCCAGCAAAGCCGGGCGGGAGTCGTCGGAGACCCAGTACTTC. Residues: CASKAGRESSETQYF.

The chain uses TRBV5-1 and TRBJ1-6; the D gene is possibly TRBD1 (6 bases). Germline V gives CDR1 SGHRS, CDR2 YFSETQ. This CDR3 is built from 17 residues. V lost 4 bases to trimming and J lost 9 bases, with 23 bases between them. The CDR3 nucleotides are TGCGCCAGCAGCCCGATCCCCCGGGGGGCGAGTGGTTCACCCCTCCACTTT. This translates into CASSPIPRGASGSPLHF. Supplemented by reference TRBV5-1 and TRBJ1-6, the full variable domain reads KAGVTQTPRYLIKTRGQQVTLSCSPISGHRSVSWYQQTPGQGLQFLFEYFSETQRNKGNFPGRFSGRQFSNSRSEMNVSTLELGDSALYLCASSPIPRGASGSPLHFGNGTRLTVT.

This clonotype was picked up a small number of times. The chain combines TRBV7-9 with TRBJ2-7; possibly TRBD1 for D (5 bases). Germline-derived CDR1 and CDR2 are SEHNR and FQNEAQ (reference sequence). This CDR3 region has 14 residues. V was trimmed by 5 bases and J by 0 bases, leaving 11 bases between them. CDR3 DNA sequence: TGTGCCAGCAGCCATGGGGCGGTCTCCTACGAGCAGTACTTC. Amino acids: CASSHGAVSYEQYF.

The chain joins TRBV28 to TRBJ1-5; 10 bases agree with TRBD1. Looked up from germline, CDR1 is MDHEN and CDR2 is SYDVKM. V shed 6 bases, J shed 0 bases, and the junction held 5 bases outside the gene matches. This CDR3 is 16 amino acids long. CDR3 sequence: CASRWGQGFSNQPQHF. In nucleotides, the CDR3 is TGTGCCAGCAGGTGGGGACAGGGGTTTAGCAATCAGCCCCAGCATTTT. The variable domain in full, with the rest retrieved from reference TRBV28 and TRBJ1-5, is DVKVTQSSRYLVKRTGEKVFLECVQDMDHENMFWYRQDPGLGLRLIYFSYDVKMKEKGDIPEGYSVSREKKERFSLILESASTNQTSMYLCASRWGQGFSNQPQHFGDGTRLSIL.

This chain joins TRBV5-4 and TRBJ2-3; 11 nucleotides align to TRBD2. J gave up 1 base and V 0 bases, and 4 bases lay outside the gene matches. The CDR3 length is 17 residues. Germline loops: CDR1 SGHNT, CDR2 YYREEE (reference sequence). The CDR3 DNA sequence: TGTGCCAGCAGCTTGGGGCTAGCGGGGGGAGGCACAGATACGCAGTATTTT. It encodes CASSLGLAGGGTDTQYF.

This chain connects TRBV6-2 or TRBV6-3 to TRBJ1-2; D gene unclear. V was shortened by 2 bases and J by 4 bases, with 8 bases between the two germline ends. Germline CDR1 MNHEY, CDR2 SVGEGT. The CDR3 sequence is 13 residues long. CDR3 loop: CASSYDGRYGYTF. CDR3 bases: TGTGCCAGCAGTTACGACGGCCGCTATGGCTACACCTTC.

J is TRBJ1-5 and V is TRBV2; weak D call: TRBD1 (6 bases). This CDR3 is 14 amino acids long. Trimming shortened V by 4 bases and J by 6 bases, and 13 bases separated the two germline ends. The germline gives CDR1 SNHLY, CDR2 FYNNEI. The chain's CDR3 is CASSGGGVSQPQHF. The CDR3 nucleotides are TGTGCCAGCAGTGGGGGGGGCGTCAGTCAGCCCCAGCATTTT.

The table lists this clonotype with a few counts. The J gene is TRBJ2-7, the V gene TRBV7-6; a weak D match, TRBD1 (5 bases). Between the trimmed V and J ends, which lost 1 base and 0 bases, there was a span of 7 bases. This CDR3 is 14 amino acids long. The germline CDR1 and CDR2 sequences are SGHVS and FNYEAQ. Written as DNA, the CDR3 is TGTGCCAGCAGCTTAGTTCAGGGCTCCTACGAGCAGTACTTC. Protein: CASSLVQGSYEQYF.

DNA of the CDR3: TGTGCCAGCAGTTTAGAGGGAGCCAGGAACACCGGGGAGCTGTTTTTT. Its protein is CASSLEGARNTGELFF. The chain joins TRBV6-2 or TRBV6-3 to TRBJ2-2, with TRBD2 as a possible D gene (5 bases). Germline values: CDR1 MNHEY, CDR2 SVGEGT. This CDR3 region has 16 residues. V was clipped by 4 bases and J by 1 base, with 13 bases between them.

This chain connects TRBV4-3 to TRBJ2-7, with D maybe TRBD2 (6 bases). V was cut by 6 bases and J by 12 bases, with 27 bases left in between. This CDR3 has 15 amino acids. Per germline, CDR1 LGHNA and CDR2 YSLEER. CDR3 sequence reads: CASRQSAGSGARLYF. The DNA for the CDR3 is TGCGCCAGCAGACAATCGGCCGGGTCGGGAGCCAGGTTGTACTTC.

V usage is TRBV28 and J usage is TRBJ1-6; no clear D gene. Per the germline V gene, CDR1 is MDHEN and CDR2 is SYDVKM. The CDR3 sequence is 13 residues long. V lost 6 bases, J lost 10 bases, and 13 bases lay in between. In DNA form, the CDR3 reads TGTGCCAGCAGCCAGTACCCCGGGTCACCCCTCCACTTT. Protein product: CASSQYPGSPLHF.

This clonotype was observed a few times. The V call is TRBV9, the J call TRBJ2-7; D gene uncertain. The CDR3 runs 14 residues. CDR1 and CDR2 from the germline V gene are SGDLS and YYNGEE. The V end lost 2 bases, the J end lost 2 bases, and 11 bases lay between the germline ends. CDR3 DNA sequence: TGTGCCAGCAGCGTCGTAGACACCACCTACGAGCAGTACTTC. Protein sequence: CASSVVDTTYEQYF.

The chain links TRBV11-2 to TRBJ1-2; the D is unclear. Germline CDR1 SGHAT, CDR2 FQNNGV. This CDR3 spans 16 amino acids. V was clipped by 0 bases and J by 8 bases, with 19 bases between them. Here the CDR3 DNA reads TGTGCCAGCAGCTTAGATAATCGGGCCTCCTCGCCGGGCTACACCTTC. Translation gives CASSLDNRASSPGYTF.

The rearrangement links TRBV29-1 to TRBJ2-7, with 11 bases identical to TRBD2. CDR3 size: 15 residues. Germline CDR1 reads SQVTM; CDR2 reads ANQGSEA. Germline trimming cut 3 bases from V and 7 bases from J; bases unmatched to any gene: 11. CDR3 residues: CSVEFVAGGPEEQYF. CDR3 nucleotides: TGCAGCGTTGAGTTTGTAGCGGGAGGGCCCGAAGAGCAGTACTTC.

In this sample, this clonotype turned up a few times. The gene calls are TRBV28 and TRBJ2-1; 11 positions agree with TRBD2. The germline gives CDR1 MDHEN, CDR2 SYDVKM. This CDR3 region has 14 residues. V lost 7 bases and J lost 7; bases outside the gene matches: 6. CDR3 in DNA: TGTGCCAGCAAACTAGCGGGAGTAGGGAATGAGCAGTTCTTC. Residues: CASKLAGVGNEQFF.

This clonotype was picked up a small number of times. The V call is TRBV6-2 or TRBV6-3, the J call TRBJ2-1, with a weak D call TRBD2 (5 bases). Germline CDR1 and CDR2: MNHEY and SVGEGT. The CDR3 consists of 17 residues. Trimming removed 4 bases at V and 0 bases at J, with 16 bases between. The CDR3 nucleotides are TGTGCCAGCAGTTCCGTTCGGCAAGGGAGCTCCTACAATGAGCAGTTCTTC. Its translation: CASSSVRQGSSYNEQFF.

The sample holds a few counts of this clonotype. The chain combines TRBV28 with TRBJ1-1, with D hard to call. The CDR3 length is 11 residues. Germline V CDR1 and CDR2: MDHEN, SYDVKM. V was pared by 2 bases and J by 6 bases, with 4 bases between. This CDR3 is CASSLKSEAFF. The CDR3 DNA is TGTGCCAGCAGTTTAAAGTCTGAAGCTTTCTTT.

V usage is TRBV5-1 and J usage is TRBJ2-6; 9 nucleotides agree with TRBD1. V lost 0 bases, J lost 4 bases, and 14 bases stayed unmatched. The germline CDR1 and CDR2 sequences are SGHRS and YFSETQ. This CDR3 has 20 amino acids. The CDR3 DNA reads as TGCGCCAGCAGCTTGGAACCAGCCGGGACAGGGCTCGCCGGGGCCAACGTCCTGACTTTC. Translated: CASSLEPAGTGLAGANVLTF.

The V and J genes are TRBV2 and TRBJ2-3; 9 nucleotides line up with TRBD1. The V gene end was trimmed by 6 bases and the J gene end by 6 bases; junction bases not matched to a gene: 7. In germline, CDR1 is SNHLY, CDR2 FYNNEI. CDR3 length: 14 residues. The CDR3 is CASRPGTGRDTQYF. CDR3 coding DNA: TGTGCCAGCAGACCCGGGACAGGGAGGGATACGCAGTATTTT.